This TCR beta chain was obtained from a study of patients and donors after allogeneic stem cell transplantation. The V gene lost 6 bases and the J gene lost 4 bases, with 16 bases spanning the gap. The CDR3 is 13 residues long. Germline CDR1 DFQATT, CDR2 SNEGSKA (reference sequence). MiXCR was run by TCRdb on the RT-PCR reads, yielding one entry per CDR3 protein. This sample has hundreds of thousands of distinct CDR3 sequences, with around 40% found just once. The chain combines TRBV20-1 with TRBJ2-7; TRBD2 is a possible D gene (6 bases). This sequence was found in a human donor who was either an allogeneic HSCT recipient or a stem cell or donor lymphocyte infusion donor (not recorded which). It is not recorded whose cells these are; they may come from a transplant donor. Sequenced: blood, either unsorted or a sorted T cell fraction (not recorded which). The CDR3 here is CSARPRGGYEQYF. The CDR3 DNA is TGCAGTGCCCGACCGCGGGGCGGGTACGAGCAGTACTTC.